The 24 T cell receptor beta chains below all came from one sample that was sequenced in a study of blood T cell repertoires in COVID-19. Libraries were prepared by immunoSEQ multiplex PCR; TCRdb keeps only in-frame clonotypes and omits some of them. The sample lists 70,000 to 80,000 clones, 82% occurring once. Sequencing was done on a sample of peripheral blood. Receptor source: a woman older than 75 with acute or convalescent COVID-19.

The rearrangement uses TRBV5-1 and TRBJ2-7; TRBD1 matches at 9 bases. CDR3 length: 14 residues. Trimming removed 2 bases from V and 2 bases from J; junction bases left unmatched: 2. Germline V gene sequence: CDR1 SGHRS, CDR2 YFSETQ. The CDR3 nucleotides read TGCGCCAGCAGCTTTGGGACAGGGCCCTACGAGCAGTACTTC. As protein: CASSFGTGPYEQYF.

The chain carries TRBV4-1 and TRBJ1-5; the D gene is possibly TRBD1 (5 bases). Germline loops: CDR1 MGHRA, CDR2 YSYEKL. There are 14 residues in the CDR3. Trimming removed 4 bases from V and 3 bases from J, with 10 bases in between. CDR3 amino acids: CASSRLGANQPQHF. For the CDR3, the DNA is TGCGCCAGCAGCCGGTTAGGGGCCAATCAGCCCCAGCATTTT.

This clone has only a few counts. CDR3 sequence: CASSKQLAGGKQYF. As DNA, the CDR3 is TGTGCCAGCAGCAAACAACTAGCGGGCGGAAAGCAGTACTTC. V and J are TRBV21-1 and TRBJ2-7; TRBD2, as called in the table, went unchecked against the DNA. TRBV21-1 is flagged as a pseudogene. CDR3 length: 14 amino acids.

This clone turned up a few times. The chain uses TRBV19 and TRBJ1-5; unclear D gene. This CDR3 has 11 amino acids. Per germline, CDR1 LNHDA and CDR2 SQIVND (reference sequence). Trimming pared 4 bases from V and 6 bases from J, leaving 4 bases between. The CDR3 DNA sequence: TGTGCCAGTAGTACTACTCAGCCCCAGCATTTT. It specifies CASSTTQPQHF.

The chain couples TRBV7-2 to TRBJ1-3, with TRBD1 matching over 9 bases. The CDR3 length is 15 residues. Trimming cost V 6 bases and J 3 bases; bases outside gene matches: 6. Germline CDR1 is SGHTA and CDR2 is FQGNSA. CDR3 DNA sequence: TGTGCCAGCAGACCCCGGACAGGGGTTGGAAACACCATATATTTT. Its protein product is CASRPRTGVGNTIYF.

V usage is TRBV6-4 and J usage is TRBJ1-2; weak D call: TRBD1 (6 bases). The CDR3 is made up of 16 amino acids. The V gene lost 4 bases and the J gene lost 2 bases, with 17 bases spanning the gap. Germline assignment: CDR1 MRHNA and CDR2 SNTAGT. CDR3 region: CASSVTGDTLNYGYTF. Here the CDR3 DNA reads TGTGCCAGCAGTGTGACAGGTGACACATTAAACTATGGCTACACCTTC.

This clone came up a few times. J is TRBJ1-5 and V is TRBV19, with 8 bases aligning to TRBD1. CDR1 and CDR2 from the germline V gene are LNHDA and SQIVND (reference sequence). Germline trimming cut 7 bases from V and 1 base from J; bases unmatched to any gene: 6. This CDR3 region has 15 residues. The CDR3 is CASIPGGRSNQPQHF. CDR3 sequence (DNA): TGTGCCAGTATCCCAGGGGGCAGAAGCAATCAGCCCCAGCATTTT.

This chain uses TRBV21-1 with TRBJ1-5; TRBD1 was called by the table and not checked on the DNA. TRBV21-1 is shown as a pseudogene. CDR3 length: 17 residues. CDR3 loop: CASSTPPDRVHNQPQHF. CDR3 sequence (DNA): TGTGCCAGCAGTACTCCCCCGGACAGGGTTCACAATCAGCCCCAGCATTTT.

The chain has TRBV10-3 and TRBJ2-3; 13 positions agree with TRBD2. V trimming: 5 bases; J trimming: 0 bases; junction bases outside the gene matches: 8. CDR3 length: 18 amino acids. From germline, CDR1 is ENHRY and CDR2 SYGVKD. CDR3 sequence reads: CAISSRLAGGLSTDTQYF. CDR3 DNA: TGTGCCATCAGTTCTCGACTAGCGGGGGGACTCAGCACAGATACGCAGTATTTT.

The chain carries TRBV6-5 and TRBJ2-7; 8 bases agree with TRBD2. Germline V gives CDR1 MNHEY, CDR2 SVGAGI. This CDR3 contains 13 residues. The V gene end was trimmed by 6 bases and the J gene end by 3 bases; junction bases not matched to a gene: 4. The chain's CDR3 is CASSAGGGYEQYF. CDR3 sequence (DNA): TGTGCCAGCAGCGCCGGGGGGGGCTACGAGCAGTACTTC.

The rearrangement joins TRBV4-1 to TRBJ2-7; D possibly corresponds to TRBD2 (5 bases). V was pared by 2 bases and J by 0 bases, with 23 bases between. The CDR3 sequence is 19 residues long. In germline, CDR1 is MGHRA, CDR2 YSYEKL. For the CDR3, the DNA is TGCGCCAGCAGCCAATCGGACGGAGACCCGGGGATACCCTCCTACGAGCAGTACTTC. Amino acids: CASSQSDGDPGIPSYEQYF.

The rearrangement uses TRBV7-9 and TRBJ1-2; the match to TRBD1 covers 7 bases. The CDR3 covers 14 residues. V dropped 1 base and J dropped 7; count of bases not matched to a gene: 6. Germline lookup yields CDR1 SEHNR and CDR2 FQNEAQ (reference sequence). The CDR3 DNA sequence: TGTGCCAGCAGCTTAGGACAGGGCGGGCTTGGCTACACCTTC. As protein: CASSLGQGGLGYTF.

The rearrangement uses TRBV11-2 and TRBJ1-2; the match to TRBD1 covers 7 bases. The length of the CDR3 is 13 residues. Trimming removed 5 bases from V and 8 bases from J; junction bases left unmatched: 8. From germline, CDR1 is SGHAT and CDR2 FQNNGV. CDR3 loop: CASSITGDRGYTF. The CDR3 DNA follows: TGTGCCAGCAGCATTACAGGGGATCGGGGCTACACCTTC.

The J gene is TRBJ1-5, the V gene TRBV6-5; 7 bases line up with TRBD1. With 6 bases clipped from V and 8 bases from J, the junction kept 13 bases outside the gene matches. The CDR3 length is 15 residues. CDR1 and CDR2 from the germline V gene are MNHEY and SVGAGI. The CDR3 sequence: CASSPLPGQREPQHF. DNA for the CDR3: TGTGCCAGCAGCCCCCTCCCGGGACAGAGGGAGCCCCAGCATTTT.

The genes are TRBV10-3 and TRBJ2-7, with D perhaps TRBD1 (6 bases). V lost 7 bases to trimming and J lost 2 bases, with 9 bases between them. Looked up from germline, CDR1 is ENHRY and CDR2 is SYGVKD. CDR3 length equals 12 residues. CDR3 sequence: CAIKQGPYEQYF. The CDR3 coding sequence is TGTGCCATCAAACAGGGACCCTACGAGCAGTACTTC.

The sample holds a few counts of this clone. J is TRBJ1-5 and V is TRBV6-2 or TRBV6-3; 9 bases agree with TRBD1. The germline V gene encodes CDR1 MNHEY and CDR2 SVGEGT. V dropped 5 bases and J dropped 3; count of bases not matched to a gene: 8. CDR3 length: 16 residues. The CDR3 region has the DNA TGTGCCAGCAGTCTTCCGGGACAGGGCTTCAATCAGCCCCAGCATTTT. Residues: CASSLPGQGFNQPQHF.

This chain's CDR3 is CASSRTGGSYNEQFF. In DNA, the CDR3 is TGTGCCAGCAGTCGGACAGGGGGCTCCTACAATGAGCAGTTCTTC. The chain is built from TRBV6-5 and TRBJ2-1; 10 bases are shared with TRBD1. CDR1 and CDR2 (germline): MNHEY, SVGAGI. The length of the CDR3 is 15 residues. Trimming removed 5 bases from V and 0 bases from J; junction bases left unmatched: 1.

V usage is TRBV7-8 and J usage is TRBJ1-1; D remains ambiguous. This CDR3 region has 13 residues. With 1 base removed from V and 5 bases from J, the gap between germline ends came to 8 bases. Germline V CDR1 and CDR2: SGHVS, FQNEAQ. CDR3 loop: CASSLVSGTEAFF. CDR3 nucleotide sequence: TGTGCCAGCAGCTTAGTGTCGGGGACTGAAGCTTTCTTT.

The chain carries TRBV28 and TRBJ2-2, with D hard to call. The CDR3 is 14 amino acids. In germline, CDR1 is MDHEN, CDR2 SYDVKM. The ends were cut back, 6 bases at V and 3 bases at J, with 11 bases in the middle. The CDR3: CASRPTRDTGELFF. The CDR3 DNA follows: TGTGCCAGCAGACCTACTCGAGACACCGGGGAGCTGTTTTTT.

CDR3 sequence (DNA): TGTGCCAGCAGCCCCCTGGGACAGGTCAACACTGAAGCTTTCTTT. Translated: CASSPLGQVNTEAFF. The V and J genes are TRBV14 and TRBJ1-1; 8 bases are a match to TRBD1. This CDR3 contains 15 residues. In germline, CDR1 is SGHDN, CDR2 FVKESK. The V and J ends lost 4 bases and 2 bases, in that order; junction bases with no gene match: 6.

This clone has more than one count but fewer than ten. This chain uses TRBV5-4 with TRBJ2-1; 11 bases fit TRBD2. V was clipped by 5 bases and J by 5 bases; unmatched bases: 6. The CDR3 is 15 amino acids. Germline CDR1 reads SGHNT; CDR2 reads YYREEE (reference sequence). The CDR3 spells CASRSGTSGNNEQFF. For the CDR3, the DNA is TGTGCCAGCAGATCCGGGACTAGCGGCAACAATGAGCAGTTCTTC.

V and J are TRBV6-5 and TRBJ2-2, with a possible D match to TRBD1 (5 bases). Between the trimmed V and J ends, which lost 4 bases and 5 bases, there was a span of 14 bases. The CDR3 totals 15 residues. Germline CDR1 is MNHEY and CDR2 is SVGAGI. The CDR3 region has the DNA TGTGCCAGCAGTTCCCTCAGGGTCGGGACCGGGGAGCTGTTTTTT. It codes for CASSSLRVGTGELFF.

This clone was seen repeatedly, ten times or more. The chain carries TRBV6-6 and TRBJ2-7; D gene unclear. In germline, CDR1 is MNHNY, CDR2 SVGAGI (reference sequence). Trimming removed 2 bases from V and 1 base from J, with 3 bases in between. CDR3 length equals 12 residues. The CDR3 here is CASSYTSYEQYF. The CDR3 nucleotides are TGTGCCAGCAGTTACACTTCCTACGAGCAGTACTTC.

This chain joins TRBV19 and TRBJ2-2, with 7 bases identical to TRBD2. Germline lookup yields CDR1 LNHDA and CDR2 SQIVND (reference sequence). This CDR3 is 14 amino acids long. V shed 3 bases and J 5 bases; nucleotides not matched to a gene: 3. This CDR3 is CASSIAGETGELFF. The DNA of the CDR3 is TGTGCCAGTAGTATCGCGGGAGAGACCGGGGAGCTGTTTTTT.